The 6 T cell receptor beta chains listed next were all sequenced from one sample in a study of T cells after yellow fever vaccination. TCRdb processed the 5' RACE reads anew with MiXCR; each CDR3 protein has one entry. This table holds around 160,000 distinct CDR3 sequences, 5.5% to 7.5% found once. The sample was CD4+ T cells sorted from PBMCs, taken 5 days after the first yellow fever vaccination. The receptor set was obtained from a man between 18 and 29 years old who received the YFV17D yellow fever vaccine.

This clonotype was seen many times. The chain joins TRBV6-1 to TRBJ2-3; tentative D call: TRBD1 (6 bases). Germline V gene data show CDR1 as MNHNS and CDR2 as SASEGT. This CDR3 is 15 amino acids long. The V gene lost 6 bases and the J gene lost 4 bases, with 17 bases spanning the gap. This chain's CDR3 is CASRKSQGLPDTQYF. For the CDR3, the DNA is TGTGCCAGCAGGAAATCACAGGGTTTACCAGATACGCAGTATTTT.

This clonotype has ten or more counts. The V call is TRBV6-1, the J call TRBJ2-1; D is unclear. The CDR3 totals 13 residues. Trimming took off 6 bases at V and 5 bases at J, with 11 bases between the two ends. The germline gives CDR1 MNHNS, CDR2 SASEGT. The CDR3 is CASSLVLHNEQFF. The CDR3 DNA reads as TGTGCCAGCAGCCTCGTCCTTCACAATGAGCAGTTCTTC.

This clonotype was found many times. This sequence joins TRBV7-2 and TRBJ1-5, with 8 bases lining up with TRBD1. V dropped 2 bases and J dropped 5; count of bases not matched to a gene: 5. This CDR3 comprises 15 residues. The germline gives CDR1 SGHTA, CDR2 FQGNSA. The CDR3 coding sequence is TGTGCCAGCAGCTTATTTCAGGGGGCGGATCAGCCCCAGCATTTT. It codes for CASSLFQGADQPQHF.

The sample holds many counts of this clonotype. The chain recombines TRBV7-2 with TRBJ2-5, with D maybe TRBD1 (7 bases). In germline, CDR1 is SGHTA, CDR2 FQGNSA. The ends were cut back, 4 bases at V and 3 bases at J, with 12 bases in the middle. The CDR3 runs 14 residues. CDR3 bases: TGTGCCAGCAGCTCCCAGGGGGGAAAAGAGACCCAGTACTTC. This sequence encodes CASSSQGGKETQYF.

The sample holds many counts of this clonotype. V is TRBV5-1 and J is TRBJ2-1; 8 bases are a match to TRBD2. Unmatched junction bases numbered 12, after V lost 7 bases and J lost 6 bases. In germline, CDR1 is SGHRS, CDR2 YFSETQ. This CDR3 contains 15 residues. CDR3 residues: CASGSWAGGRNEQFF. CDR3 bases: TGCGCCAGCGGATCTTGGGCGGGGGGCCGCAATGAGCAGTTCTTC.

The sample holds many counts of this clonotype. The chain has TRBV24-1 and TRBJ2-7; no clear D gene. The CDR3 contains 12 residues. The V gene lost 4 bases and the J gene lost 2 bases, with 5 bases spanning the gap. Germline loops: CDR1 KGHDR, CDR2 SFDVKD. The chain's CDR3 is CATSEVAYEQYV. The CDR3 bases are TGTGCCACCAGTGAGGTTGCCTACGAGCAGTACGTC.